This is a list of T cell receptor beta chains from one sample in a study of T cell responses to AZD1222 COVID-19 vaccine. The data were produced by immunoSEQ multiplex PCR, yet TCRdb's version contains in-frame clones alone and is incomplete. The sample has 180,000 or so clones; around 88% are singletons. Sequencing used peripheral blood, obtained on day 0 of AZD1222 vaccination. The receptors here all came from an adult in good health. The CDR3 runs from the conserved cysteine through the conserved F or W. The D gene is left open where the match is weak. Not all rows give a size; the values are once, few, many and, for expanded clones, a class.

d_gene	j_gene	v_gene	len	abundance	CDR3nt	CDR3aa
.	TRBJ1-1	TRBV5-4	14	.	TGTGCCAGCAGCGTAGAGCAGGGTAGGACTGAAGCTTTCTTT	CASSVEQGRTEAFF
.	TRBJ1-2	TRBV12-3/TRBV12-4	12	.	TGTGCCAGCAGCCTAGAGGGCTATGGCTACACCTTC	CASSLEGYGYTF
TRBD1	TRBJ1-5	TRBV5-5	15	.	TGTGCCAGCAGCTTGGACCAGGGGGCGGACTTAGCCCAGCATTTT	CASSLDQGADLAQHF
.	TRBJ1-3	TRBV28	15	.	TGTGCCAGCAGTTGGTCTGCAGCCGCCGGAAACACCATATATTTT	CASSWSAAAGNTIYF
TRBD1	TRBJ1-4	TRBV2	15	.	TGTGCCAGCAGTGGGGACAGTGCGGCTAATGAAAAACTGTTTTTT	CASSGDSAANEKLFF
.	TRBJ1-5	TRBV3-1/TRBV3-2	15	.	TGTGCCAGCAGCCAAGGGGTCGGCCCCAATCAGCCCCAGCATTTT	CASSQGVGPNQPQHF
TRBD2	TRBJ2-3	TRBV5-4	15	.	TGTGCCAGCAGCTTGGCTAGCGGGGGGGCAGATACGCAGTATTTT	CASSLASGGADTQYF
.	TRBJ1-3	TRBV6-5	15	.	TGTGCCAGCAGTAAAACAGGGAGCCTTGGAAACACCATATATTTT	CASSKTGSLGNTIYF
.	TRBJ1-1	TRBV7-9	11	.	TGTGCCAGCAGCCTATGGGTACCAGCTTTCTTT	CASSLWVPAFF
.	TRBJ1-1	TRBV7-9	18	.	TGTGCCAGCAGCTCCGACCCAAAAGGGGCCAGAATGAACACTGAAGCTTTCTTT	CASSSDPKGARMNTEAFF
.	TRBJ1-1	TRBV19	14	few	TGTGCCAGTAGACAACGGGGGGAGTGGACTGAAGCTTTCTTT	CASRQRGEWTEAFF
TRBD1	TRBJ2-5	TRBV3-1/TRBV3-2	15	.	TGTGCCAGCAGCCGCCAGGGGGCTCCACGGGAGACCCAGTACTTC	CASSRQGAPRETQYF
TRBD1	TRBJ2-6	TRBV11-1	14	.	TGTGCCAGCAGCCCAGGGGGCTGGGCCAACGTCCTGACTTTC	CASSPGGWANVLTF
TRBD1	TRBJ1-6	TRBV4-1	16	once	TGCGCCAGCAGCCAAGAACGGGGGACAGGGTCTTCACCCCTCCACTTT	CASSQERGTGSSPLHF
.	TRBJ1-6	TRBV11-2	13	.	TGTGCCAGCAGCTTAGGGGGGTACCCACCCCTCCACTTT	CASSLGGYPPLHF
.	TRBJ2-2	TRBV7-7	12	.	TGTGCCAGCAGCAAAACAAGCGGGGAGCTGTTTTTT	CASSKTSGELFF
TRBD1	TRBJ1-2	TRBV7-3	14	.	TGTGCCAGCAGCCGACCCGGGACAGCTTATGGCTACACCTTC	CASSRPGTAYGYTF
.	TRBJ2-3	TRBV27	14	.	TGTGCCAGCAGTTTAGGCGGGGCGGAAGATACGCAGTATTTT	CASSLGGAEDTQYF
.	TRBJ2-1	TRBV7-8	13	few	TGTGCCAGCAGCCCCAGGGAAAGGGATGAGCAGTTCTTC	CASSPRERDEQFF
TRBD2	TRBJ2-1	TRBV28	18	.	TGTGCCAGCAGTCCCTTCGCGGGGGGGCAAAGCTCCTACAATGAGCAGTTCTTC	CASSPFAGGQSSYNEQFF
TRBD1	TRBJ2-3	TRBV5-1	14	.	TGCGCCAGCAGCTTGCAGGGGGCTGAAGATACGCAGTATTTT	CASSLQGAEDTQYF
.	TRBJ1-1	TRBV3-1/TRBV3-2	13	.	TGTGCCAGCAGCACCTCCGGGGGTTTTGAAGCTTTCTTT	CASSTSGGFEAFF
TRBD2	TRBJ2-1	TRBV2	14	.	TGTGCCAGCAGCCCACTAGCGGATTACAATGAGCAGTTCTTC	CASSPLADYNEQFF
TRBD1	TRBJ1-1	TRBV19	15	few	TGTGCCAGTAGGACTGACAGGGGGCAGGACACTGAAGCTTTCTTT	CASRTDRGQDTEAFF